This T cell receptor (beta chain) was obtained from a study of OX40 agonist ivuxolimab in advanced cancers. Across the study: In this cohort, patients received ivuxolimab, an agonistic anti-OX40 (CD134) antibody.

Germline-derived CDR1 and CDR2 are SEHNR and FQNEAQ (reference sequence). The CDR3 length is 15 residues. V was pared by 5 bases and J by 0 bases, with 13 bases between. Sequencing was performed with immunoSEQ multiplex PCR; in TCRdb, only in-frame clones are kept and a portion is missing. The profile shows some 65,000 clones, about nine tenths of them singletons. This rearrangement joins TRBV7-9 to TRBJ1-1; no clear D gene. The specimen was CD4+ or CD8+ T cells sorted from blood, collected in a trial of the OX40 agonist ivuxolimab. The clonotype comes from an adult with an advanced solid tumor such as melanoma, head and neck, liver or kidney cancer. The CDR3 reads CASSPALTMNTEAFF. CDR3 sequence (DNA): TGTGCCAGCAGCCCCGCTCTAACAATGAACACTGAAGCTTTCTTT.